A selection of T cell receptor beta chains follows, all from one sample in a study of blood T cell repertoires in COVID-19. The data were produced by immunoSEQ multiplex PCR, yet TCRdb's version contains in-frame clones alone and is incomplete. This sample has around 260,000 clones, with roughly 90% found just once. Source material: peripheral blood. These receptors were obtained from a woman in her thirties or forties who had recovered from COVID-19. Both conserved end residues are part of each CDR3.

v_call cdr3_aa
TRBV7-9 CASSSHSGSYEQYF
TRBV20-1 CSASSREGPDTQYF
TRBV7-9 CASSPPEGREVETQYF
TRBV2 CASSESAGATYEQYF
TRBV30 CAWSRAPGFTGELFF
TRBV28 CASSFFSQRGSQETQYF
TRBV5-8 CASSLEGRRDEKLFF
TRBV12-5 CASGLVRETQYF
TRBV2 CASSDWTGDEQFF
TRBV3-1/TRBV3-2 CASSQVIWASGNQETQYF
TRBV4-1 CASSQVNPAPNTEAFF
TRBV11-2 CASSIQGLAINTGELFF
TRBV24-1 CATSDHPGTGDEKLFF
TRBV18 CASSPQGLGNQPQHF
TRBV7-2 CASRASGMLKNEQFF
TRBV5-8 CASSLTGSETQYF
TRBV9 CASSGARSGRDTGELFF
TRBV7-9 CASSSTESGNTIYF
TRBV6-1 CASSSADRPNYGYTF
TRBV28 CASSLDKQDTEAFF
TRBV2 CASRRQGAFDEQYF
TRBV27 CANPPRGSHEQYF
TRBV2 CASKGTVSNQPQHF
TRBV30 CAWGPGQRWETQYF
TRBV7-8 CASSLDPEPRGNSPLHF
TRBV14 CASSQSQETQYF
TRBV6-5 CASSYETGFHTEAFF
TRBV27 CASIGGRLHYNEQFF
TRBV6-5 CASSPLAGAGYEQYF
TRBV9 CASSPQGGGTTNEQFF
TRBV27 CASSLLAGKTEAFF
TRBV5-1 CASSLGGDEQFF
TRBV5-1 CASSVGQDSNEKLFF
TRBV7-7 CASSLEARGKFTGELFF
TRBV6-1 CASSGKLAGGTDTQYF
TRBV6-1 CASSEARTENQPQHF
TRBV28 CASSISGGKNIQYF
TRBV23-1 CASSQFPLLAGGPGVTGELFF
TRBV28 CASRRYVNSNQPQHF
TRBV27 CASRGPGTGAAGANVLTF